This TCR beta chain was profiled in a study of blood T cells in healthy people across ages. In the study overall: Template switching captured about one barcoded beta molecule per two T cells.

Findings of the study overall: Among T cells, TCR beta diversity per million cells dropped roughly linearly as age rose.

The authors ran a second PCR of 7 to 11 cycles using a sample-barcoded 5' primer and a J-beta primer mix. TCRdb recomputed calls from the 5' RACE reads with MiXCR, one row per CDR3 protein. In the table there are around 2 million distinct CDR3 sequences, around 42% of which are singletons. From germline, CDR1 is KGHDR and CDR2 SFDVKD. V lost 1 base to trimming and J lost 5 bases, with 12 bases between them. The CDR3 is 15 residues long. Worth noting for this clonotype: The antigen remains unidentified.

The chain is built from TRBV24-1 and TRBJ2-3; no clear D gene. The origin of this receptor is a human donor in good health. The specimen sequenced was blood. CDR3 protein: CATSDFVRTGDTQYF. Here the CDR3 DNA reads TGTGCCACCAGTGATTTCGTACGGACGGGAGATACGCAGTATTTT.